The 2 T cell receptor beta chains below come from one sample, sequenced in a study of cytomegalovirus exposure and HLA in healthy donors. Vbeta (60) and Jbeta (13) primers were used in the PCR. Produced via immunoSEQ multiplex PCR; TCRdb's table is partial and in-frame only. The profile shows roughly 130,000 clones, 75% to 85% of them singletons. The sample comprised PBMCs. The source of these receptors is a woman under 30 in good health and CMV-seropositive.

V usage is TRBV5-5 and J usage is TRBJ2-7, with unresolved D. V lost 1 base and J lost 3, with 11 bases in between. The CDR3 totals 14 residues. Looked up from germline, CDR1 is SGHKS and CDR2 is YYEKEE (reference sequence). Here the CDR3 reads CASSLLVGSYEQYF. In DNA, the CDR3 is TGTGCCAGCAGCTTGTTGGTGGGCAGCTACGAGCAGTACTTC.

This rearrangement joins TRBV11-3 to TRBJ2-1; 10 positions agree with TRBD2. The V gene end was trimmed by 5 bases and the J gene end by 3 bases; junction bases not matched to a gene: 4. The CDR3 is 15 residues long. Looked up from germline, CDR1 is SGHNT and CDR2 is YENEEA. CDR3 coding DNA: TGTGCCAGCAGCCGTAGCGGGGGGTACTACAATGAGCAGTTCTTC. Protein: CASSRSGGYYNEQFF. The full variable domain, completed using reference TRBV11-3 and TRBJ2-1, is EAGVVQSPRYKIIEKKQPVAFWCNPISGHNTLYWYLQNLGQGPELLIRYENEEAVDDSQLPKDRFSAERLKGVDSTLKIQPAELGDSAVYLCASSRSGGYYNEQFFGPGTRLTVL.